These 29 T cell receptor beta chains were all obtained from the same sample, sequenced in a study of shared clonotypes between healthy human individuals. The repertoire was sequenced with immunoSEQ multiplex PCR; TCRdb's copy has only in-frame clones and lacks some. The table shows 2,100,000 or so clones, with roughly 95% occurring only once. Sequenced input: naive CD4+ T cells sorted from blood. The subset is: CD45RA+ positively selected. The source is a man aged 18-30 years in good health.

With regard to this clone: The same CDR3 also results from other DNA sequences found in this sample. The V and J genes are TRBV28 and TRBJ2-3; D assignment may be TRBD1 or TRBD2 (6 bases each). This CDR3 has 15 residues. The V gene's germline CDR1 is MDHEN and CDR2 SYDVKM. V lost 6 bases to trimming and J lost 1 base, with 14 bases between them. As DNA, the CDR3 is TGTGCCAGCAGCTTTTCCGGGGGCGGCACAGATACGCAGTATTTT. This gives the protein CASSFSGGGTDTQYF.

The V gene is TRBV11-2, the J gene TRBJ1-5; D remains ambiguous. CDR1 and CDR2 from the germline V gene are SGHAT and FQNNGV. V shed 6 bases and J shed 3 bases, with 12 bases lying between them. CDR3 length: 14 amino acids. CDR3 nucleotide sequence: TGTGCCAGCAGGGATGACGGACCCAATCAGCCCCAGCATTTT. Translated, it gives CASRDDGPNQPQHF.

This chain connects TRBV6-5 to TRBJ2-7; 8 bases line up with TRBD2. Germline CDR1 and CDR2: MNHEY and SVGAGI. The CDR3 loop spans 15 amino acids. Trimming at V came to 2 bases and at J to 6 bases, leaving 9 bases not matched to a gene. The CDR3 here is CASSYAGGGRSEQYF. The CDR3 nucleotides read TGTGCCAGCAGTTACGCCGGGGGCGGGAGGAGCGAGCAGTACTTC.

As regards this clone: The same CDR3 arises from other DNA sequences in this sample as well. The rearrangement links TRBV10-3 to TRBJ1-1; maybe TRBD1 (5 bases). This CDR3 is 15 amino acids long. V was shortened by 0 bases and J by 1 base, with 9 bases between the two germline ends. Germline-derived CDR1 and CDR2 are ENHRY and SYGVKD. As DNA, the CDR3 is TGTGCCATCAGTGAGTCGGGGGGTTCGAACACTGAAGCTTTCTTT. Translation: CAISESGGSNTEAFF.

The chain recombines TRBV27 with TRBJ1-2, with 7 positions matching TRBD1. In germline, CDR1 is MNHEY, CDR2 SMNVEV (reference sequence). This CDR3 comprises 14 residues. V shed 4 bases, J shed 5 bases, and the junction held 7 bases outside the gene matches. The CDR3 DNA reads TGTGCCAGCAGTTCTCGACAGGGACTATATGGCTACACCTTC. Translating gives CASSSRQGLYGYTF.

The chain recombines TRBV5-1 with TRBJ1-6; no clear D. CDR3 length equals 15 residues. Deletions cut 0 bases from V and 8 bases from J, with 12 bases between. Germline V gene sequence: CDR1 SGHRS, CDR2 YFSETQ. The CDR3 protein is CASSLGAGDYSPLHF. In DNA form, the CDR3 reads TGCGCCAGCAGCTTGGGAGCCGGGGATTATTCACCCCTCCACTTT.

This clone was picked up one time. This chain uses TRBV7-9 with TRBJ1-3; D call uncertain. The CDR3 has 17 amino acids. Germline CDR1 and CDR2: SEHNR and FQNEAQ (reference sequence). V lost 5 bases and J 2 bases, leaving 19 bases between the germline ends. In nucleotides, the CDR3 is TGTGCCAGCAGCCCCCGACTGGACCGAGAAACTGGAAACACCATATATTTT. This translates into CASSPRLDRETGNTIYF.

J is TRBJ2-5 and V is TRBV7-2; either TRBD1 or TRBD2 may fit D (5 bases each). Germline CDR1 reads SGHTA; CDR2 reads FQGNSA. The CDR3 has 15 residues. Trimming pared 0 bases from V and 3 bases from J, leaving 11 bases between. The CDR3 here is CASSLASGTEETQYF. CDR3 bases: TGTGCCAGCAGCTTAGCTTCGGGGACCGAAGAGACCCAGTACTTC.

This chain uses TRBV7-3 with TRBJ2-1; D perhaps matches TRBD1 (6 bases). Germline lookup yields CDR1 SGHTA and CDR2 FQGTGA. Trimming cost V 5 bases and J 1 base, with 12 bases left between them. The CDR3 contains 15 residues. CDR3 amino acids: CASSPQGQSYNEQFF. CDR3 DNA: TGTGCCAGCAGCCCCCAGGGGCAATCCTACAATGAGCAGTTCTTC.

This chain links TRBV5-1 with TRBJ2-3; 9 bases map to TRBD2. J lost 2 bases, V lost 5 bases, and 6 bases had no gene match. The CDR3 loop spans 15 amino acids. CDR1 and CDR2 (germline): SGHRS, YFSETQ. CDR3 region: CASRSSGASTDTQYF. The CDR3 coding sequence is TGCGCCAGCAGGTCTAGCGGGGCCTCCACAGATACGCAGTATTTT. Full variable domain (remainder filled in from reference TRBV5-1 and TRBJ2-3): KAGVTQTPRYLIKTRGQQVTLSCSPISGHRSVSWYQQTPGQGLQFLFEYFSETQRNKGNFPGRFSGRQFSNSRSEMNVSTLELGDSALYLCASRSSGASTDTQYFGPGTRLTVL.

This chain uses TRBV18 with TRBJ2-5, with 7 bases lining up with TRBD1. V trimming: 6 bases; J trimming: 2 bases; junction bases outside the gene matches: 6. This CDR3 is built from 14 residues. The germline gives CDR1 KGHSH, CDR2 LQKENI. CDR3 sequence: CASSLDRAQETQYF. CDR3 in DNA: TGTGCCAGCTCGCTCGACAGGGCACAAGAGACCCAGTACTTC.

This chain links TRBV7-9 with TRBJ2-7; D possibly corresponds to TRBD2 (6 bases). This CDR3 spans 16 amino acids. The germline V gene encodes CDR1 SEHNR and CDR2 FQNEAQ (reference sequence). V shed 5 bases and J shed 1 base, with 18 bases lying between them. CDR3 bases: TGTGCCAGCAGCCCCTCGCAGGGCGGGGTTTCCTACGAGCAGTACTTC. Translated: CASSPSQGGVSYEQYF. The full variable domain, with the rest looked up from reference TRBV7-9 and TRBJ2-7, is DTGVSQNPRHKITKRGQNVTFRCDPISEHNRLYWYRQTLGQGPEFLTYFQNEAQLEKSRLLSDRFSAERPKGSFSTLEIQRTEQGDSAMYLCASSPSQGGVSYEQYFGPGTRLTVT.

The chain carries TRBV4-1 and TRBJ1-6; maybe TRBD1 (6 bases). The length of the CDR3 is 16 residues. V gave up 8 bases and J gave up 3 bases, with 17 bases separating them. In germline, CDR1 is MGHRA, CDR2 YSYEKL. In nucleotides, the CDR3 is TGCGCCAGCGAGGGATCACAGGGTTTCTATAATTCACCCCTCCACTTT. It encodes CASEGSQGFYNSPLHF.

On this clone itself: This same CDR3 is encoded by further DNA sequences in the sample. V and J are TRBV27 and TRBJ2-3; D remains unclear. Trimming took off 5 bases at V and 1 base at J, with 4 bases between the two ends. The CDR3 has 12 residues. Germline assignment: CDR1 MNHEY and CDR2 SMNVEV (reference sequence). The DNA for the CDR3 is TGTGCCAGCAGTCCCCGCACAGATACGCAGTATTTT. Amino acid sequence: CASSPRTDTQYF.

The chain uses TRBV6-5 and TRBJ2-7; D not certain. This CDR3 comprises 14 residues. The ends were cut back, 5 bases at V and 3 bases at J, with 14 bases in the middle. CDR1 and CDR2 from the germline V gene are MNHEY and SVGAGI. CDR3 nucleotides: TGTGCCAGCAGTAACCCGACTCTAGTCTACGAGCAGTACTTC. This codes for CASSNPTLVYEQYF.

The chain carries TRBV19 and TRBJ2-7; D possibly uses TRBD1 or TRBD2 (5 bases each). With 2 bases removed from V and 3 bases from J, the gap between germline ends came to 14 bases. The germline V gene has CDR1 LNHDA and CDR2 SQIVND (reference sequence). The CDR3 covers 15 residues. In DNA, the CDR3 is TGTGCCAGTAGTATATATCCAGGGACGGTCTACGAGCAGTACTTC. Residues: CASSIYPGTVYEQYF.

With regard to this clone: Within the sample, other DNA sequences also encode this same CDR3. This rearrangement joins TRBV30 to TRBJ1-5; D ambiguous. Germline CDR1 and CDR2: GTSNPN and SVGIG (reference sequence). V lost 0 bases and J 4 bases, leaving 10 bases between the germline ends. The CDR3 consists of 14 residues. CDR3 DNA sequence: TGTGCCTGGAGTGTACAAGGTGGGAATCAGCCCCAGCATTTT. It encodes CAWSVQGGNQPQHF.

V is TRBV27 and J is TRBJ2-7, with D perhaps matching TRBD2 (5 bases). With 3 bases removed from V and 2 bases from J, the gap between germline ends came to 17 bases. The CDR3 spans 16 residues. Germline CDR1 and CDR2: MNHEY and SMNVEV (reference sequence). Here the CDR3 reads CASSFEGPWSPYEQYF. The CDR3 DNA reads TGTGCCAGCAGTTTTGAGGGCCCATGGTCTCCCTACGAGCAGTACTTC.

The chain recombines TRBV18 with TRBJ2-7; no reliable D call. V was trimmed by 3 bases and J by 5 bases, leaving 8 bases between them. The germline V gene encodes CDR1 KGHSH and CDR2 LQKENI. CDR3 size: 12 residues. DNA for the CDR3: TGTGCCAGCTCACCTATGGTAGACGAGCAGTACTTC. As protein: CASSPMVDEQYF. The variable domain in full, with the rest retrieved from reference TRBV18 and TRBJ2-7, is NAGVMQNPRHLVRRRGQEARLRCSPMKGHSHVYWYRQLPEEGLKFMVYLQKENIIDESGMPKERFSAEFPKEGPSILRIQQVVRGDSAAYFCASSPMVDEQYFGPGTRLTVT.

This clone showed up just once. The genes are TRBV5-6 and TRBJ1-1; no firm D call. Trimming removed 5 bases from V and 1 base from J, with 21 bases in between. There are 17 residues in the CDR3. Per germline, CDR1 SGHDT and CDR2 YYEEEE. DNA for the CDR3: TGTGCCAGCAGTTACTTTCTGTTCAGCCTTGGGAACACTGAAGCTTTCTTT. It encodes CASSYFLFSLGNTEAFF.

The CDR3 DNA follows: TGCGCCAGCCGGGACCAGGGAGACACTGAAGCTTTCTTT. It yields the protein CASRDQGDTEAFF. V gene TRBV5-1 combines with J gene TRBJ1-1; a possible D gene is TRBD1 (5 bases). This CDR3 has 13 residues. The germline V and J ends were trimmed by 7 bases and 3 bases, with 13 bases remaining between them. Per the germline V gene, CDR1 is SGHRS and CDR2 is YFSETQ.

This clone was seen once. The CDR3 sequence: CASSPRDGYEQYF. In DNA, the CDR3 is TGTGCCAGCTCACCCCGGGACGGCTACGAGCAGTACTTC. The genes are TRBV18 and TRBJ2-7; D may correspond to TRBD1 or TRBD2 (5 bases each). Between the trimmed V and J ends, which lost 3 bases and 3 bases, there was a span of 9 bases. CDR1 KGHSH and CDR2 LQKENI come from the germline V gene. This CDR3 has 13 amino acids.

Comments on this clone: This sample also contains other DNA sequences that code for the same CDR3. The chain employs TRBV19 and TRBJ1-2; tentative D call: TRBD1 (5 bases). V shed 8 bases and J shed 1 base, with 14 bases lying between them. The CDR3 is 14 amino acids. The germline V gene has CDR1 LNHDA and CDR2 SQIVND (reference sequence). CDR3 coding DNA: TGTGCCAGTCGTGGGGCAGGAGGTAACTATGGCTACACCTTC. Protein: CASRGAGGNYGYTF.

The chain employs TRBV2 and TRBJ2-7, with 10 bases identical to TRBD2. Per germline, CDR1 SNHLY and CDR2 FYNNEI. V lost 3 bases and J lost 7; bases outside the gene matches: 9. The CDR3 is 15 residues long. The chain's CDR3 is CASSESSGSYREQYF. CDR3 DNA: TGTGCCAGCAGTGAGTCTAGCGGGAGCTACCGTGAGCAGTACTTC.

This clone was picked up a small number of times. At the DNA level, this CDR3 is encoded by other sequences in the same sample as well. This rearrangement joins TRBV19 to TRBJ1-2; D remains unclear. V was trimmed by 1 base and J by 9 bases, leaving 6 bases between them. There are 11 residues in the CDR3. Germline lookup yields CDR1 LNHDA and CDR2 SQIVND (reference sequence). The CDR3 here is CASSIAGSYTF. The CDR3 nucleotides read TGTGCCAGTAGTATAGCTGGGAGCTACACCTTC.

The CDR3, as DNA: TGTGCCAGCAGCTTGGGAGGGGCTGGGGCCAACGTCCTGACTTTC. It encodes CASSLGGAGANVLTF. V is TRBV5-4 and J is TRBJ2-6, with D possibly being TRBD1 or TRBD2 (5 bases each). The CDR3 runs to 15 residues. Germline CDR1 and CDR2: SGHNT and YYREEE (reference sequence). Deletions cut 0 bases from V and 2 bases from J, with 6 bases between. The full variable domain, rest sourced from reference TRBV5-4 and TRBJ2-6, is ETGVTQSPTHLIKTRGQQVTLRCSSQSGHNTVSWYQQALGQGPQFIFQYYREEENGRGNFPPRFSGLQFPNYSSELNVNALELDDSALYLCASSLGGAGANVLTFGAGSRLTVL.

This clone was counted a single time. This sample also contains other DNA sequences that code for the same CDR3. The chain uses TRBV5-1 and TRBJ2-1, with D possibly matching TRBD1 (6 bases). CDR3 length: 15 amino acids. Between the trimmed V and J ends, which lost 0 bases and 1 base, there was a span of 8 bases. The germline V gene encodes CDR1 SGHRS and CDR2 YFSETQ. The CDR3 protein is CASSLEGDSYNEQFF. The CDR3 DNA reads TGCGCCAGCAGCTTGGAGGGGGATTCCTACAATGAGCAGTTCTTC. The complete variable domain, with remaining parts taken from reference TRBV5-1 and TRBJ2-1, reads KAGVTQTPRYLIKTRGQQVTLSCSPISGHRSVSWYQQTPGQGLQFLFEYFSETQRNKGNFPGRFSGRQFSNSRSEMNVSTLELGDSALYLCASSLEGDSYNEQFFGPGTRLTVL.

The chain is built from TRBV6-5 and TRBJ2-1; D perhaps matches TRBD2 (5 bases). CDR1 MNHEY and CDR2 SVGAGI come from the germline V gene. The CDR3 totals 16 residues. With 2 bases removed from V and 2 bases from J, the gap between germline ends came to 13 bases. CDR3 loop: CASSYLSGNPYNEQFF. Written as DNA, the CDR3 is TGTGCCAGCAGTTACCTGTCGGGAAATCCCTACAATGAGCAGTTCTTC.

J is TRBJ2-7 and V is TRBV2; D is tentatively TRBD1 or TRBD2 (5 bases each). CDR3 length equals 13 residues. V was pared by 8 bases and J by 1 base, with 12 bases between. Per germline, CDR1 SNHLY and CDR2 FYNNEI. CDR3 protein: CASSGWGSYEQYF. The CDR3 DNA is TGTGCCAGCTCGGGGTGGGGGTCCTACGAGCAGTACTTC. Combining the CDR3 with reference TRBV2 and TRBJ2-7 gives the whole variable domain EPEVTQTPSHQVTQMGQEVILRCVPISNHLYFYWYRQILGQKVEFLVSFYNNEISEKSEIFDDQFSVERPDGSNFTLKIRSTKLEDSAMYFCASSGWGSYEQYFGPGTRLTVT.